This is a list of T cell receptor beta chains from one sample in a study of blood T cell repertoires in COVID-19. Measured with immunoSEQ multiplex PCR; TCRdb has only the in-frame clones, and not every one. The sample has roughly 43,000 clones, approximately 83% seen once. Sequencing was carried out using peripheral blood. Every receptor here comes from a human donor in a cohort sampled during active COVID-19. The donor label of this sample is uncertain. Both conserved end residues are part of each CDR3. Each record gives: V gene, clone size, J gene, D gene, CDR3 DNA, CDR3 protein. D genes are given only for firm matches. Clone size is shown for a subset of rows, as once, few, many or a class of expanded clone.

v_gene: TRBV7-7
abundance: NA
j_gene: TRBJ1-3
d_gene: NA
CDR3nt: TGTGCTAGCAGCTTACGGGGGGCTTCTGGAAACACCATATATTTT
CDR3aa: CASSLRGASGNTIYF

v_gene: TRBV30
abundance: NA
j_gene: TRBJ2-6
d_gene: TRBD1
CDR3nt: TGTGCCTGGAGTTCTACAGGGGCTGGGGCCAACGTCCTGACTTTC
CDR3aa: CAWSSTGAGANVLTF

v_gene: TRBV28
abundance: once
j_gene: TRBJ2-5
d_gene: NA
CDR3nt: TGTGCCAGCAGGAGTGGGGCCAGGGGGGTTCAAGAGACCCAGTACTTC
CDR3aa: CASRSGARGVQETQYF

v_gene: TRBV24-1
abundance: NA
j_gene: TRBJ1-2
d_gene: NA
CDR3nt: TGTGCCACCAGTGATTCGGGTCCGGGCTACACCTTC
CDR3aa: CATSDSGPGYTF

v_gene: TRBV28
abundance: NA
j_gene: TRBJ1-2
d_gene: NA
CDR3nt: TGTGCCAGCAGTTTAGGGGGGGCCACAGATGACTATGGCTACACCTTC
CDR3aa: CASSLGGATDDYGYTF

v_gene: TRBV10-3
abundance: NA
j_gene: TRBJ1-6
d_gene: NA
CDR3nt: TGTGCCATCAGCGGGGGGCTAAGCTCCTATAATTCACCCCTCCACTTT
CDR3aa: CAISGGLSSYNSPLHF

v_gene: TRBV7-2
abundance: NA
j_gene: TRBJ2-3
d_gene: TRBD2
CDR3nt: TGTGCCAGCAGCTTAGAGGGACTAGCGGGTGATACGCAGTATTTT
CDR3aa: CASSLEGLAGDTQYF

v_gene: TRBV9
abundance: once
j_gene: TRBJ2-1
d_gene: TRBD1
CDR3nt: TGTGCCAGCAGCGTAAGGGACAGGACCGGCAATGAGCAGTTCTTC
CDR3aa: CASSVRDRTGNEQFF

v_gene: TRBV3-1/TRBV3-2
abundance: NA
j_gene: TRBJ2-5
d_gene: NA
CDR3nt: TGTGCCAGCAGCCAAGGCAGGGGAGAGACCCAGTACTTC
CDR3aa: CASSQGRGETQYF

v_gene: TRBV3-1/TRBV3-2
abundance: NA
j_gene: TRBJ2-2
d_gene: NA
CDR3nt: TGTGCCAGCAGCCAAGTAGCGACCGGGGAGCTGTTTTTT
CDR3aa: CASSQVATGELFF

v_gene: TRBV2
abundance: NA
j_gene: TRBJ1-1
d_gene: TRBD1
CDR3nt: TGTGCCAGCAGTGGCGGACAGGGAACTGAAGCTTTCTTT
CDR3aa: CASSGGQGTEAFF

v_gene: TRBV9
abundance: NA
j_gene: TRBJ1-2
d_gene: TRBD1
CDR3nt: TGTGCCAGCAGCGTAGACAGGGGTAACTATGGCTACACCTTC
CDR3aa: CASSVDRGNYGYTF

v_gene: TRBV7-8
abundance: once
j_gene: TRBJ2-3
d_gene: NA
CDR3nt: TGTGCCAGCAGTTGGGGACTTCGGGGAGATACGCAGTATTTT
CDR3aa: CASSWGLRGDTQYF

v_gene: TRBV27
abundance: NA
j_gene: TRBJ1-1
d_gene: NA
CDR3nt: TGTGCCAGCAGTTCACGTCTTACTCCATTAATGAACACTGAAGCTTTCTTT
CDR3aa: CASSSRLTPLMNTEAFF

v_gene: TRBV19
abundance: few
j_gene: TRBJ1-2
d_gene: TRBD1
CDR3nt: TGTGCCAGTAGTATAGGCGGGACAGGGGCCTATGGCTACACCTTC
CDR3aa: CASSIGGTGAYGYTF

v_gene: TRBV9
abundance: few
j_gene: TRBJ2-2
d_gene: NA
CDR3nt: TGTGCCAGCAGCGTAGACGACTTCGGGGAGCTGTTTTTT
CDR3aa: CASSVDDFGELFF

v_gene: TRBV27
abundance: NA
j_gene: TRBJ2-7
d_gene: TRBD2
CDR3nt: TGTGCCAGCAGACCTCTAGCGGGAAGCAACTACGAGCGGCAGTACTTC
CDR3aa: CASRPLAGSNYERQYF

v_gene: TRBV24-1
abundance: once
j_gene: TRBJ2-3
d_gene: TRBD2
CDR3nt: TGTGCCACCAGTGATCCACGGGGGGAGAGCACAGATACGCAGTATTTT
CDR3aa: CATSDPRGESTDTQYF

v_gene: TRBV15
abundance: few
j_gene: TRBJ1-1
d_gene: TRBD1
CDR3nt: TGTGCCACCAGCAGAACTACAGGGGAAGAAGCTTTCTTT
CDR3aa: CATSRTTGEEAFF

v_gene: TRBV6-6
abundance: NA
j_gene: TRBJ1-5
d_gene: NA
CDR3nt: TGTGCCAGCAGCCATGGCAATAGCAATCAGCCCCAGCATTTT
CDR3aa: CASSHGNSNQPQHF

v_gene: TRBV4-1
abundance: NA
j_gene: TRBJ2-5
d_gene: NA
CDR3nt: TGCGCCAGCAGCCAAGTGAGGCAGACCCAAGAGACCCAGTACTTC
CDR3aa: CASSQVRQTQETQYF

v_gene: TRBV5-1
abundance: NA
j_gene: TRBJ2-1
d_gene: NA
CDR3nt: TGCGCCAGCCAACCCTCGCAGGGGAACAATGAGCAGTTCTTC
CDR3aa: CASQPSQGNNEQFF

v_gene: TRBV6-2/TRBV6-3
abundance: NA
j_gene: TRBJ2-1
d_gene: TRBD2
CDR3nt: TGTGCCAGCAGTCTACGGACTAGCGGGGGGAAATTTAGCTCCTACAATGAGCAGTTCTTC
CDR3aa: CASSLRTSGGKFSSYNEQFF

v_gene: TRBV11-3
abundance: once
j_gene: TRBJ2-3
d_gene: NA
CDR3nt: TGTGCCAGCAGCTTCTCCAGGGGCACAGATACGCAGTATTTT
CDR3aa: CASSFSRGTDTQYF

v_gene: TRBV5-1
abundance: NA
j_gene: TRBJ1-3
d_gene: NA
CDR3nt: TGCGCCAGCAGCTTGGACCCAGGGGCTTTCTCTGGAAACACCATATATTTT
CDR3aa: CASSLDPGAFSGNTIYF

v_gene: TRBV7-9
abundance: few
j_gene: TRBJ2-7
d_gene: TRBD2
CDR3nt: TGTGCCAGCAGCTTAGGAACCGGGGGGGGCCAGAACGAGCAGTACTTC
CDR3aa: CASSLGTGGGQNEQYF

v_gene: TRBV5-6
abundance: NA
j_gene: TRBJ1-4
d_gene: TRBD1
CDR3nt: TGTGCCAGCAGTTCAAGGGCCAGGGGGCGAGCTGAAAAACTGTTTTTT
CDR3aa: CASSSRARGRAEKLFF

v_gene: TRBV6-5
abundance: NA
j_gene: TRBJ1-1
d_gene: TRBD1
CDR3nt: TGTGCCAGCAACTCGAACAGGGGAGGAACTGAAGCTTTCTTT
CDR3aa: CASNSNRGGTEAFF

v_gene: TRBV28
abundance: NA
j_gene: TRBJ2-1
d_gene: TRBD2
CDR3nt: TGTGCCAGCAGTTCCCCGTTTAGCGGGGGCTCCTACAATGAGCAGTTCTTC
CDR3aa: CASSSPFSGGSYNEQFF

v_gene: TRBV4-1
abundance: NA
j_gene: TRBJ2-7
d_gene: NA
CDR3nt: TGCGCCAGCAGCCCCCAGGGTCTTCCCTACGAGCAGTACTTC
CDR3aa: CASSPQGLPYEQYF

v_gene: TRBV6-5
abundance: NA
j_gene: TRBJ2-1
d_gene: TRBD2
CDR3nt: TGTGCCAGCAGTTACTCGGGACTAACGTACAATGAGCAGTTCTTC
CDR3aa: CASSYSGLTYNEQFF

v_gene: TRBV4-2
abundance: NA
j_gene: TRBJ1-2
d_gene: NA
CDR3nt: TGTGCCAGCAGCCTCAAGGGGGACTATGGCTACACCTTC
CDR3aa: CASSLKGDYGYTF

v_gene: TRBV27
abundance: once
j_gene: TRBJ2-3
d_gene: NA
CDR3nt: TGTGCCAGCACCCCCCGTCCATGGGGGGGCCGAGGAACAGATACGCAGTATTTT
CDR3aa: CASTPRPWGGRGTDTQYF

v_gene: TRBV6-5
abundance: NA
j_gene: TRBJ1-1
d_gene: NA
CDR3nt: TGTGCCACAGGGACTCCCAAGGGCACTGAAGCTTTCTTT
CDR3aa: CATGTPKGTEAFF

v_gene: TRBV9
abundance: NA
j_gene: TRBJ2-5
d_gene: TRBD2
CDR3nt: TGTGCCAGCAGCGTGAGCGGGGGGGCAGGAGAGACCCAGTACTTC
CDR3aa: CASSVSGGAGETQYF

v_gene: TRBV30
abundance: NA
j_gene: TRBJ1-1
d_gene: TRBD1
CDR3nt: TGTGCCTGGAAAGGACAGGGTGGGAACACTGAAGCTTTCTTT
CDR3aa: CAWKGQGGNTEAFF

v_gene: TRBV12-3/TRBV12-4
abundance: NA
j_gene: TRBJ2-5
d_gene: NA
CDR3nt: TGTGCCAGCAGTTCGCCCGGGGGTGAGACCCAGTACTTC
CDR3aa: CASSSPGGETQYF

v_gene: TRBV18
abundance: NA
j_gene: TRBJ2-3
d_gene: TRBD2
CDR3nt: TGTGCCAGCTCACCACGAGCGGGGGGGATACGTAGCACAGATACGCAGTATTTT
CDR3aa: CASSPRAGGIRSTDTQYF

v_gene: TRBV5-1
abundance: NA
j_gene: TRBJ2-5
d_gene: NA
CDR3nt: TGCGCCAGCAGCTTGGGAAGGGGGTACCAAGAGACCCAGTACTTC
CDR3aa: CASSLGRGYQETQYF

v_gene: TRBV7-6
abundance: NA
j_gene: TRBJ2-3
d_gene: TRBD1
CDR3nt: TGTGCCAGCAGCTTAGAGGGGACAGGGAGAAATACGCAGTATTTT
CDR3aa: CASSLEGTGRNTQYF